Listed below are T cell receptor beta chains from one sample, sequenced in a study of T cells in Graves' hyperthyroidism and ophthalmopathy. TCRdb recomputed calls from the multiplex PCR reads with MiXCR, one row per CDR3 protein. The sample holds 550,000 to 700,000 distinct CDR3 sequences, approximately 14% seen once. The sequenced material came from blood. These receptors were taken from a woman between 35 and 50 years old with Graves' ophthalmopathy. The CDR3 runs from the conserved cysteine through the conserved F or W. D genes are given only for firm matches. The size field is filled for only some rows; it gives once, few, many or a size class.

V,D,size,J,DNA,CDR3
TRBV12-3/TRBV12-4,TRBD1,-,TRBJ2-7,TGTGCCAGCACCGAGACAGGGAATTTCCGCGAGCAGTACTTC,CASTETGNFREQYF
TRBV6-1,TRBD2,-,TRBJ2-1,TGTGCCAGCAGGGTACTAGCGGGAGTAATCGATGAGCAGTTCTTC,CASRVLAGVIDEQFF
TRBV25-1,-,many,TRBJ1-1,TGTGCCAGCAGTGGGAGGGGGAACACTGAAGCTTTCTTT,CASSGRGNTEAFF
TRBV11-2,-,few,TRBJ1-6,TGTGCCAGCAGCACGGAGACATCCTATAATTCACCCCTCCACTTT,CASSTETSYNSPLHF
TRBV12-3/TRBV12-4,-,many,TRBJ2-2,TGTGCCAGCAGTATGGGCTCGGCGGCGAACACCGGGGAGCTGTTTTTT,CASSMGSAANTGELFF
TRBV6-2/TRBV6-3,TRBD1,many,TRBJ1-1,TGTGCCAGCAGTTACTCCTTCCTCGACAGGGACACTGAAGCTTTCTTT,CASSYSFLDRDTEAFF
TRBV12-3/TRBV12-4,-,many,TRBJ1-5,TGTGCCAGCAGCCCCCCCGGAGAAATCAATCAGCCCCAGCATTTT,CASSPPGEINQPQHF
TRBV27,-,many,TRBJ2-5,TGTGCCAGCCGGCCGGTGATAGCGGCTCAAGAGACCCAGTACTTC,CASRPVIAAQETQYF
TRBV7-8,-,many,TRBJ2-2,TGTGCCAGCAGAGTCAGGGTAGGGGGCGGGGAGCTGTTTTTT,CASRVRVGGGELFF
TRBV19,-,-,TRBJ1-1,TGTGCCAGTAGGGGAGGGGGACGGACTGAAGCTTTCTTT,CASRGGGRTEAFF
TRBV7-6,TRBD2,few,TRBJ2-5,TGTGCCAGCAGCCGCCGATGGGTAGCGGGAGATCAAGAGACCCAGTACTTC,CASSRRWVAGDQETQYF
TRBV7-8,-,many,TRBJ1-1,TGTGCCAGCAGCTTATCTCGGGCCGTAGGAACTGAAGCTTTCTTT,CASSLSRAVGTEAFF
TRBV2,-,many,TRBJ2-2,TGTGCCAGCAGTGAACATTCCGGGGAGCTGTTTTTT,CASSEHSGELFF
TRBV4-3,-,few,TRBJ2-7,TGCGCCAGCAGCCAAGATCGAGGGTTCATCTACGAGCAGTACTTC,CASSQDRGFIYEQYF
TRBV20-1,-,many,TRBJ2-5,TGCAGTGCTAGGGGGACCGAGGGGACCCAGTACTTC,CSARGTEGTQYF
TRBV7-2,TRBD1,many,TRBJ2-7,TGTGCCAGCAGCTTAGGACAGGGGGCCGCCTACGAGCAGTACTTC,CASSLGQGAAYEQYF
TRBV15,TRBD1,many,TRBJ1-5,TGTGCCACCAGTGCGGACAGGGGGCTGATTCAGCCCCAGCATTTT,CATSADRGLIQPQHF
TRBV11-3,-,-,TRBJ2-7,TGTGCCAGCAGCCGAGACAGGAGAGTGTACTTC,CASSRDRRVYF
TRBV29-1,TRBD1,many,TRBJ2-4,TGCAGCGTTGAAGATCCCGCCACAGACAGGGGTCAAAACATTCAGTACTTC,CSVEDPATDRGQNIQYF
TRBV28,-,many,TRBJ2-7,TGTGCCAGCAGTTTATCCCCGGGACTTAGCTACGAGCAGTACTTC,CASSLSPGLSYEQYF
TRBV28,-,many,TRBJ2-7,TGTGCCAGCAGTTTTAGTAGGAACTCCTACGAGCAGTACTTC,CASSFSRNSYEQYF
TRBV18,-,-,TRBJ1-2,TGTGCCAGCTCGCGTTCGGCCCGGGAAGGCTACACCTTC,CASSRSAREGYTF
TRBV6-1,TRBD1,-,TRBJ2-7,TGTGCCAGCAAGGAGGGGACAGGGGGAGGCTACGAGCAGTACTTC,CASKEGTGGGYEQYF
TRBV18,TRBD1,few,TRBJ1-2,TGTGCCAGCTCACCGATAACAGGGGAAGCCTATGGCTACACCTTC,CASSPITGEAYGYTF
TRBV3-1,TRBD1,few,TRBJ2-3,TGTGCCAGCAGCCACCCGAACAGGGGGCTTTCAGATACGCAGTATTTT,CASSHPNRGLSDTQYF
TRBV20-1,TRBD1,many,TRBJ1-2,TGCAGTGCTAGTTGGCAGGGGGATGGCTACACCTTC,CSASWQGDGYTF
TRBV28,-,many,TRBJ1-1,TGTGCCAGCAGTTCGGGGGACACTCGTGGAGCTTTCTTT,CASSSGDTRGAFF
TRBV20-1,-,many,TRBJ2-7,TGCAGTGCAGGGGGTAGCACCTACGAGCAGTACTTC,CSAGGSTYEQYF
TRBV6-5,TRBD1,many,TRBJ2-7,TGTGCCAGCCTATGGGACAGGGGGCACTACGAGCAGTACTTC,CASLWDRGHYEQYF
TRBV15,-,many,TRBJ1-5,TGTGCCACCAGCAGAGATCTGCCCTGGACGGATAGCAATCAGCCCCAGCATTTT,CATSRDLPWTDSNQPQHF
TRBV15,-,many,TRBJ2-7,TGTGCCACCAGCAGAGAAGCGAGCGGTCCCTACGAGCAGTACTTC,CATSREASGPYEQYF
TRBV4-2,TRBD2,-,TRBJ2-7,TGTGCCAGCAGCGCCACGGGGGGAATCTCCTACGAGCAGTACTTC,CASSATGGISYEQYF
TRBV7-8,-,many,TRBJ1-1,TGTGCCAGCAGCTTGATTTCAGAATTGAACACTGAAGCTTTCTTT,CASSLISELNTEAFF
TRBV29-1,TRBD1,-,TRBJ1-2,TGCAGCGTTGGGACAGGGGGCACCTATGGCTACACCTTC,CSVGTGGTYGYTF
TRBV10-1,TRBD2,-,TRBJ2-5,TGCGCCAGCAGTGAGGCTAGCGGGAGGCCGGGTGAGACCCAGTACTTC,CASSEASGRPGETQYF
TRBV11-2,TRBD1,-,TRBJ2-7,TGTGCCAGCAGCTACCCGGGACAGGGATTCGGGCAGTACTTC,CASSYPGQGFGQYF
TRBV19,-,many,TRBJ1-1,TGTGCCAGTAGTATAGATCACTATTTGGGCACTGAAGCTTTCTTT,CASSIDHYLGTEAFF
TRBV20-1,-,-,TRBJ1-6,TGCAGTGCTAGGACAGTTGATAATTCACCCCTCCACTTT,CSARTVDNSPLHF
TRBV29-1,TRBD2,-,TRBJ2-1,TGCAGCGCCCAAGGTCTAGCGGGAAGGAATGAGCAGTTCTTC,CSAQGLAGRNEQFF
TRBV11-2,TRBD2,many,TRBJ2-2,TGTGCCAGCAGCTCACCGGGACTATGGGCCGGGGAGCTGTTTTTT,CASSSPGLWAGELFF
TRBV20-1,TRBD2,-,TRBJ2-7,TGCAGTGCTAGAGTCTCCGGGAGGGTCGGGTACGAGCAGTACTTC,CSARVSGRVGYEQYF
TRBV12-3/TRBV12-4,-,many,TRBJ1-1,TGTGCCAGCAGGGGAGAGGGGCCCTACACTGAAGCTTTCTTT,CASRGEGPYTEAFF
TRBV12-3/TRBV12-4,-,many,TRBJ1-5,TGTGCCACCACGGTTGGCAATCAGCCCCAGCATTTT,CATTVGNQPQHF
TRBV6-5,-,many,TRBJ2-2,TGTGCCAGCAGTTACTCTGAGGAGCTGTTTTTT,CASSYSEELFF
TRBV15,-,many,TRBJ1-1,TGTGCCACCAGCAGAGCCCCGAGGGGTGACACTGAAGCTTTCTTT,CATSRAPRGDTEAFF
TRBV12-3/TRBV12-4,TRBD2,many,TRBJ2-7,TGTGCCAGCAGTATAGGGACTAGCTTTTCAGCTGCGTACGAGCAGTACTTC,CASSIGTSFSAAYEQYF
TRBV28,-,many,TRBJ1-5,TGTGCCAGCAGCCTCTTGAGTGGGGGAAGCAATCAGCCCCAGCATTTT,CASSLLSGGSNQPQHF
TRBV6-2/TRBV6-3,TRBD2,many,TRBJ2-5,TGTGCCAGCAGTCAACCTAGCGGGAGACGGGAGACCCAGTACTTC,CASSQPSGRRETQYF
TRBV20-1,TRBD1,many,TRBJ1-2,TGCAGTGCGCCACGGGACAGGGGGGATATATCCTATGGCTACACCTTC,CSAPRDRGDISYGYTF
TRBV4-1,-,many,TRBJ2-5,TGCGCCAGCAGCCACTCTCAGGGTTTCCAAGAGACCCAGTACTTC,CASSHSQGFQETQYF
TRBV10-3,-,many,TRBJ1-5,TGTGCCATCAGTGATTTGGGGAAGAGCAATCAGCCCCAGCATTTT,CAISDLGKSNQPQHF
TRBV20-1,-,many,TRBJ2-5,TGCAGTGCTAGAGATGGGGCGGGTACCGAAGAGACCCAGTACTTC,CSARDGAGTEETQYF
TRBV28,TRBD1,many,TRBJ2-6,TGTGCCAGCACCGGGACAGGGTACTCTGGGGCCAACGTCCTGACTTTC,CASTGTGYSGANVLTF
TRBV20-1,TRBD1,many,TRBJ1-1,TGCAGTGCTAGACGGACAGGGGGTTTAACTGAAGCTTTCTTT,CSARRTGGLTEAFF
TRBV2,-,many,TRBJ1-1,TGTGCCATCCCGGGACATCACGCTGAAGCTTTCTTT,CAIPGHHAEAFF
TRBV19,-,many,TRBJ2-5,TGTGCCAGTAGTACCGGCCACCAAGAGACCCAGTACTTC,CASSTGHQETQYF
TRBV7-3,-,many,TRBJ2-2,TGTGCCAGCAGCTTAATGGCACCCGGGGAGCTGTTTTTT,CASSLMAPGELFF
TRBV28,-,-,TRBJ2-2,TGTGCCAGCAGTTCGACTAGCACCGGGGAGCTGTTTTTT,CASSSTSTGELFF
TRBV27,TRBD1,-,TRBJ2-2,TGTGCCAGCAGTCCCCGGGACAGGGAGAACACCGGGGAGCTGTTTTTT,CASSPRDRENTGELFF